The sequence of this TCR beta chain was determined in a study of spatial heterogeneity in lung cancer (dated by TCRdb to the late 2010s). Study-level background: Beta-chain transcripts were consistently detected in greater numbers than alpha-chain transcripts, which likely reflects a higher abundance of beta-chain transcripts. In the raw uncorrected reads, each unique combination of TCR and UMI appeared more than ten times on average. In non-small cell lung cancer, the study quantitatively compared TCR alpha and beta repertoires across several tumor regions, matched nontumor lung, and blood. The study linked features of the TCR repertoire to counts of nonsynonymous mutations, which were determined by whole-exome sequencing of tumor tissue. Both alpha and beta chains were TCR-sequenced in fewer than 250 tumor regions, under 85 matched nontumor lung samples and around 54 PBMC samples obtained at surgery.

The CDR3, cysteine through phenylalanine, is 14 amino acids long. The sequence is cut down to CDR3 DNA, 42 bases in frame from base 1. V is pared back by 0 bases and J by 4 bases, with 10 bases lying between the germline termini. CDR1 and CDR2 (SGHRS, YFSETQ) derive from the germline V gene. Libraries were made using 5' RACE. Sequencing took place on a NextSeq 500. The TCR library protocol attached a unique molecular identifier to each TCR cDNA molecule to allow correction of PCR and sequencing errors. As for the authors' bioinformatics: Decombinator tools were used for TCR identification, UMI-based error correction and CDR3 extraction. TCRs above a frequency of 2 per 1,000, corresponding to the top 1% of the tumor frequency distribution, were defined as expanded. Renyi diversity was calculated using the R vegan package after each repertoire was subsampled 100 times to 5,000 TCRs. CDR3 similarity networks were constructed using string-kernel similarity of amino acid triplets, with links drawn between CDR3s whose pairwise similarity was above 0.82. TCRdb trimmed public reads at Q25 via fastp, called clones via MiXCR and kept in-frame beta chains. Entries that share a CDR3 protein sequence are merged under the most common genes and DNA. The V and J calls, along with clone size, are taken from TCRdb and not from the paper's own processing. This sample comprises tens of thousands of distinct CDR3 sequences, under 8.5% of them detected only once. The ten largest clones take up approximately 30% of the sample.

The paper as a whole reports these results and caveats: Ubiquitous expanded tumor TCRs were detected in blood more often at tumor resection than at routine follow-up. Additional single-cell paired TCR alpha and beta sequencing was considered necessary to confirm, at a functional level, the hypothesis that regional TCRs recognize regional mutations.

In this sample, this clonotype turned up many times. What antigen it recognizes has not been identified. Base qualities are missing; no much larger clone stands one base away. According to the study, the label for this sample's time point signals: sample taken at primary tumor resection. Samples were obtained from approximately 70 patients with early-stage, untreated non-small cell lung cancer from the lung TRACERx cohort. Without any cell sorting, TCR sequencing was performed on whole RNA extracted either from tumor and nontumor lung tissue or from cryopreserved PBMC samples. Only patients with enough RNA available from two or more tumor regions were chosen for TCR sequencing.

This specimen was PBMCs, taken at surgery. The clonotype comes from a female donor with early-stage non-small cell lung cancer. The chain is made from TRBV5-1 and TRBJ2-5; the D gene is possibly TRBD2, with 5 bases matching. The CDR3 region has the sequence CASSLGSGIETQYF. The DNA sequence is as follows: TGCGCCAGCAGCTTGGGGTCGGGAATAGAGACCCAGTACTTC.